Sequencing of this T cell receptor (beta chain) was carried out in a study of shared clonotypes between healthy human individuals. This CDR3 spans 15 amino acids. The germline V gene encodes CDR1 GTSNPN and CDR2 SVGIG (reference sequence). V dropped 0 bases and J dropped 0 bases, with 11 bases sitting between them. This clone showed up just once. Positive CCR7 selection of CD45RO-negative cells yielded the naive CD8 cells, and terminally differentiated effector memory CD45RA+ cells were excluded. The method was immunoSEQ multiplex PCR; TCRdb's version includes in-frame clones alone and lacks a portion of them. The top ten hold 1.7% of the sample, which has approximately 2,200,000 clones, about 93% seen once.

The sequence came from a man younger than 35 in good health. Some clones in this sample may be carry-over from other donors' samples. This chain joins TRBV30 and TRBJ1-2; D unresolved. The specimen was naive CD8+ T cells from PBMCs. In DNA, the CDR3 is TGTGCCTGGAGTGTACGGAACGCTGCTAACTATGGCTACACCTTC. Translation gives CAWSVRNAANYGYTF.